The entry that follows covers one TCR beta chain sequence. This clone came up once. What antigen it recognizes has not been identified. No quality values exist for individual bases; no much larger clone is one base distant. The CDR3 regions of human TCRbeta chains were subjected to immunosequencing. In the authors' own workflow: TCRs in the repertoires were matched against a reference library of SARS-CoV-2-specific TCRs that had been generated with the MIRA antigen-specificity platform. Breadth was defined as the fraction of unique TCRs that were SARS-CoV-2-associated, and depth was defined as the fraction of total T cells that were SARS-CoV-2-associated. Each spike-specific TCR was assigned to its reactive spike region and to a CD4 or CD8 class using the MIRA data. Log10-transformed breadth and depth values were compared by one-way ANOVA with Sidak's multiple comparisons tests. Drawn from immuneACCESS, this table holds only the in-frame rearrangements with V and J called that TCRdb kept. Clones are partly lost; checked studies trace under half to an unresolved V gene and leave the rest unexplained. V, J and clone size are those of that table, while D and trimming were read from the DNA. Within this sample are about 150,000 clones, with approximately 87% of them counted one time only. The top ten constitute 5.5% of the sample.

This entry comes from a study of T cell responses to AZD1222 COVID-19 vaccine (dated by TCRdb to about 2021). For the study in its entirety: TCR sequencing covered 233 trial participants: 200 to 210 given two doses of AZD1222 and approximately 26 given two doses of MenACWY control vaccine. Trial participants were enrolled into age subgroups of 18-55, 56-69 and 70-plus years, which contained around 150, 28 and 57 TCR-sequenced participants, respectively.

What the study reported, not specific to this receptor: Spike-specific TCR breadth and depth rose significantly after two AZD1222 doses compared with day 0 and with MenACWY recipients. The 56-69-year group was small, and its depth increase did not reach significance, likely because of low power. Because no day 14 peak-response samples were available, the repertoires could be characterized only after the peak T cell response. Participants were mostly white British, with more females than males. The authors suggested clonal diversity may have been underestimated. CD4 TCRs associated with the vaccine covered the entire spike protein, and the dominant responses were in regions 160-218 and 743-854. Nearly half of unique spike-specific TCRs reportedly recognized epitopes outside regions mutated in the B.1.351 and B.1.1.7 variants. Conclusions about previously exposed vaccinees were limited because only a handful of AZD1222 recipients were SARS-CoV-2 seropositive at baseline.

Reading the label with the study, this specimen's time point is: baseline before first vaccination. Per the publication, the treatment or condition label means: meningococcal conjugate vaccine given as trial control. Samples from vaccinated people were obtained from the UK trials COV001 and COV002, which included a single-blind randomized controlled phase 2/3 trial of AZD1222 (ChAdOx1 nCoV-19) in healthy adults. For TCRbeta chain sequencing, PBMC samples were collected from trial participants at day 0 and at day 28 after the second dose. Measured from the cysteine to the phenylalanine, the CDR3 is 14 residues long. CDR3 DNA only is kept here, 42 bases in frame from base 1. Via the germline V gene, CDR1 is SGHTA and CDR2 FQGNSA. V is pared back by 5 bases and J by 4 bases, with 12 bases lying between the germline termini.

The source was peripheral blood, collected on day 0 of MenACWY control vaccination. The source is an adult in good health. The chain uses TRBV7-2 and TRBJ1-5; a tentative D call is TRBD1 (5 bases match). The DNA sequence is as follows: TGTGCCAGCAGCCCCAGCCGGGGGAATCAGCCCCAGCATTTT. It is translated as CASSPSRGNQPQHF. The entire variable domain, with the stretches around the CDR3 drawn from the reference TRBV7-2 and TRBJ1-5 proteins, is GAGVSQSPSNKVTEKGKDVELRCDPISGHTALYWYRQSLGQGLEFLIYFQGNSAPDKSGLPSDRFSAERTGGSVSTLTIQRTQQEDSAVYLCASSPSRGNQPQHFGDGTRLSIL.